Listed below are T cell receptor beta chains from one sample, sequenced in a study of T cell responses to AZD1222 COVID-19 vaccine. Sequencing was performed with immunoSEQ multiplex PCR; in TCRdb, only in-frame clones are kept and a portion is missing. Among 160,000 or so clones listed, around 90% were seen once. The source material was peripheral blood, sampled 28 days after the second dose of the MenACWY control vaccine. The receptors come from an adult who received the MenACWY meningococcal vaccine as a control. Each CDR3 is given with its conserved first and last residue. The D gene is left open where the match is weak. Clone size is not always given. Where it is, it says once, few, many or a class for expanded clones.

>.|TRBJ2-7|TRBV12-2|.
CASPTKGGDRREQYF
TGTGCAAGTCCCACGAAGGGGGGAGACAGACGGGAGCAGTACTTC
>.|TRBJ1-5|TRBV27|.
CASSLMAGALINQPQHF
TGTGCCAGCAGTTTAATGGCAGGGGCGTTAATCAATCAGCCCCAGCATTTT
>.|TRBJ1-5|TRBV15|.
CATSRDQGRWQPQHF
TGTGCCACCAGCAGGGATCAGGGGCGGTGGCAGCCCCAGCATTTT
>.|TRBJ1-4|TRBV18|.
CASSPAVLATNEKLFF
TGTGCCAGCTCACCCGCGGTTTTGGCAACTAATGAAAAACTGTTTTTT
>few|TRBJ1-5|TRBV7-9|TRBD1
CASSLGTGGGQPQHF
TGTGCCAGCAGCTTAGGGACAGGGGGCGGCCAGCCCCAGCATTTT
>.|TRBJ2-2|TRBV21-1|.
CASSKERIDAEAGELFF
TGTGCCAGCAGCAAAGAGAGGATTGATGCGGAGGCCGGGGAGCTGTTTTTT
>few|TRBJ2-7|TRBV3-1/TRBV3-2|TRBD1
CASSRRTGVSSYEQYF
TGTGCCAGCAGCCGACGGACAGGCGTCAGCTCCTACGAGCAGTACTTC
>.|TRBJ2-7|TRBV6-5|.
CASSYLYSGAGEQYF
TGTGCCAGCAGCTACCTCTATTCGGGGGCAGGCGAGCAGTACTTC
>.|TRBJ2-7|TRBV6-5|.
CASSLAPGVSYEQYF
TGTGCCAGCAGTTTGGCCCCGGGGGTGTCCTACGAGCAGTACTTC
>once|TRBJ2-1|TRBV6-5|.
CASSLGGGYNEQFF
TGTGCCAGCAGTCTGGGGGGCGGCTACAATGAGCAGTTCTTC
>.|TRBJ1-2|TRBV28|.
CASSPPGQSPNYGYTF
TGTGCCAGCAGTCCCCCTGGGCAGAGCCCTAACTATGGCTACACCTTC
>.|TRBJ2-2|TRBV18|.
CASSFEGYLDTGELFF
TGTGCCAGCTCCTTTGAGGGGTATCTTGACACCGGGGAGCTGTTTTTT
>.|TRBJ2-7|TRBV6-5|.
CASSYWNRDRTYEQYF
TGTGCCAGCAGTTACTGGAACCGGGACCGAACCTACGAGCAGTACTTC
>.|TRBJ2-7|TRBV6-2/TRBV6-3|.
CASSPSHSSYEQYF
TGTGCCAGCAGCCCATCGCATTCCTCCTACGAGCAGTACTTC
>.|TRBJ2-7|TRBV11-2|.
CASSLVQGYEQYF
TGTGCCAGCAGCTTGGTACAGGGCTACGAGCAGTACTTC
>.|TRBJ2-5|TRBV7-9|.
CASGEEETQYF
TGTGCCAGCGGTGAAGAGGAGACCCAGTACTTC
>.|TRBJ1-4|TRBV19|TRBD1
CASKNRGTTNEKLFF
TGTGCCAGTAAGAACAGGGGAACAACTAATGAAAAACTGTTTTTT
>.|TRBJ1-5|TRBV28|.
CASSSIGTHSNQPQHF
TGTGCCAGCAGTTCAATCGGGACTCATAGCAATCAGCCCCAGCATTTT
>.|TRBJ2-5|TRBV29-1|.
CSVEVQLQETQYF
TGCAGCGTTGAGGTACAGCTCCAAGAGACCCAGTACTTC
>.|TRBJ1-1|TRBV28|.
CATRAGNTEAFF
TGTGCCACCCGCGCGGGGAACACTGAAGCTTTCTTT
>.|TRBJ2-7|TRBV6-2/TRBV6-3|.
CASSYSMSKVADYEQYF
TGTGCCAGCAGTTACTCGATGTCAAAGGTAGCGGACTACGAGCAGTACTTC
>once|TRBJ1-4|TRBV11-3|.
CASSLEVWPGNEKLFF
TGTGCCAGCAGCTTAGAGGTCTGGCCAGGAAATGAAAAACTGTTTTTT
>.|TRBJ1-4|TRBV19|.
CASRGAGLNEKLFF
TGTGCCAGTAGGGGGGCCGGGCTTAATGAAAAACTGTTTTTT
>.|TRBJ1-5|TRBV5-1|TRBD1
CASSLSPRGSNQPQHF
TGCGCCAGCAGCTTGTCTCCCAGGGGGAGCAATCAGCCCCAGCATTTT
>.|TRBJ1-2|TRBV3-1/TRBV3-2|.
CASSQGQARFYGYTF
TGTGCCAGCAGCCAAGGGCAGGCCCGCTTCTATGGCTACACCTTC
>.|TRBJ2-5|TRBV7-9|.
CASSSRVTETQYF
TGTGCCAGCAGCAGCAGGGTTACGGAGACCCAGTACTTC
>once|TRBJ2-7|TRBV28|.
CATGSTVYEQYF
TGTGCCACGGGGAGTACGGTCTACGAGCAGTACTTC
>.|TRBJ1-1|TRBV24-1|.
CATRGQGNTEAFF
TGTGCCACCAGAGGGCAGGGGAACACTGAAGCTTTCTTT
>.|TRBJ2-7|TRBV11-3|.
CASSLRGFENEQYF
TGTGCCAGCAGCTTACGGGGGTTTGAGAACGAGCAGTACTTC
>.|TRBJ2-3|TRBV11-2|TRBD2
CASSPSLAGGADTQYF
TGTGCCAGCAGCCCCTCACTAGCGGGAGGGGCAGATACGCAGTATTTT
>.|TRBJ1-2|TRBV18|.
CASSPGGEYGYTF
TGTGCCAGCTCACCCGGGGGTGAGTATGGCTACACCTTC
>.|TRBJ2-7|TRBV18|.
CASSPYEGSTYEQYF
TGTGCCAGCTCACCCTATGAGGGTAGCACCTACGAGCAGTACTTC
>.|TRBJ1-5|TRBV30|.
CAWSLSSNQPQHF
TGTGCCTGGAGTCTGAGTAGCAATCAGCCCCAGCATTTT
>.|TRBJ2-1|TRBV3-1/TRBV3-2|.
CASSQDPIEQFF
TGTGCCAGCAGCCAAGACCCTATTGAGCAGTTCTTC
>.|TRBJ1-2|TRBV29-1|TRBD1
CSVESQGAGYGYTF
TGCAGCGTTGAATCCCAGGGGGCTGGGTATGGCTACACCTTC
>.|TRBJ1-3|TRBV5-4|TRBD1
CASSLDRDRNTIYF
TGTGCCAGCAGCTTGGACAGGGACAGGAACACCATATATTTT
>.|TRBJ2-3|TRBV7-9|TRBD2
CASSATSGRAPDTQYF
TGTGCCAGCAGCGCTACTAGCGGGAGGGCCCCAGATACGCAGTATTTT
>.|TRBJ1-3|TRBV7-2|.
CASSSEGGSGNTIYF
TGTGCCAGCAGCTCTGAGGGGGGCTCTGGAAACACCATATATTTT
>.|TRBJ2-5|TRBV30|.
CAWVPDSQETQYF
TGTGCCTGGGTCCCGGACAGCCAAGAGACCCAGTACTTC
>.|TRBJ2-1|TRBV4-1|TRBD2
CASSHIAGKTYNEQFF
TGCGCCAGCAGCCACATAGCGGGAAAAACCTACAATGAGCAGTTCTTC
>.|TRBJ1-2|TRBV27|.
CASSDGREDTF
TGTGCCAGCAGTGATGGGCGAGAGGACACCTTC
>.|TRBJ2-5|TRBV4-2|TRBD1
CASSQEDTGVGETQYF
TGTGCCAGCAGCCAAGAAGATACAGGGGTCGGAGAGACCCAGTACTTC
>.|TRBJ1-1|TRBV11-2|TRBD1
CASSQNRGSTRTEAFF
TGTGCCAGCAGTCAAAACAGGGGTAGTACCCGGACTGAAGCTTTCTTT
>.|TRBJ2-7|TRBV28|.
CASSPQGLGYEQYF
TGTGCCAGCTCCCCGCAGGGGTTAGGCTACGAGCAGTACTTC
>few|TRBJ1-1|TRBV4-3|.
CASSHEISAGAFF
TGCGCCAGCAGCCATGAAATCTCAGCTGGAGCTTTCTTT
>.|TRBJ1-1|TRBV6-4|.
CASSSTEAFF
TGTGCCAGCAGTAGTACTGAAGCTTTCTTT
>.|TRBJ2-5|TRBV7-9|.
CASSLSEVTSETQYF
TGTGCCAGCAGCTTAAGTGAAGTGACTTCAGAGACCCAGTACTTC
>.|TRBJ2-5|TRBV7-2|.
CASTLGLTGATQYF
TGTGCCAGCACCCTCGGACTTACTGGAGCGACCCAGTACTTC
>.|TRBJ2-7|TRBV28|.
CATEDYPEQYF
TGTGCCACCGAGGACTATCCGGAGCAGTACTTC
>.|TRBJ2-6|TRBV7-9|.
CASTQGGNSGANVLTF
TGTGCCAGCACCCAAGGCGGTAACTCTGGGGCCAACGTCCTGACTTTC
>.|TRBJ2-5|TRBV28|TRBD2
CASSSSSGWMEAQYF
TGTGCCAGCAGTTCGAGTAGCGGGTGGATGGAGGCCCAGTACTTC
>.|TRBJ1-5|TRBV3-1/TRBV3-2|.
CASSPLGQPQHF
TGTGCCAGCAGCCCGCTAGGGCAGCCCCAGCATTTT
>few|TRBJ1-2|TRBV28|.
CASSPSGGVYGYTF
TGTGCCAGCAGTCCCTCGGGGGGGGTCTATGGCTACACCTTC
>.|TRBJ2-7|TRBV6-5|TRBD1
CASRMDREQYF
TGTGCCAGTAGAATGGACAGGGAGCAGTACTTC
>.|TRBJ1-3|TRBV3-1/TRBV3-2|.
CASSRDTVPSGNTIYF
TGTGCCAGCAGCCGAGATACAGTCCCCTCTGGAAACACCATATATTTT
>.|TRBJ2-2|TRBV5-4|TRBD2
CASSFPGGANTGELFF
TGTGCCAGCAGCTTTCCGGGAGGGGCGAACACCGGGGAGCTGTTTTTT
>.|TRBJ2-7|TRBV3-1/TRBV3-2|TRBD1
CASSGSGTDSYEQYF
TGTGCCAGCAGCGGATCCGGGACAGACAGCTACGAGCAGTACTTC
>once|TRBJ2-7|TRBV11-2|.
CASSLDLESSYEQYF
TGTGCCAGCAGCTTAGATCTCGAGAGCTCCTACGAGCAGTACTTC
>.|TRBJ2-4|TRBV5-5|.
CASSSGTKNIQYF
TGTGCCAGCAGCTCGGGGACAAAAAACATTCAGTACTTC
>few|TRBJ1-5|TRBV19|.
CASSTGQQTQPQHF
TGTGCCAGTAGTACTGGACAGCAAACCCAGCCCCAGCATTTT